These 27 T cell receptor beta chains came from one sample sequenced in a study of CD8+CD57+ T cells in acquired aplastic anemia. Both TCR beta VDJ combination and CDR3 sequence profiling were carried out. Genomic DNA was the template for this profiling. TCRdb ran MiXCR on the reads and lists one entry per CDR3 protein. The table has 110,000 or so distinct CDR3 sequences, approximately 48% seen once. What was sequenced was sorted CD4+, CD8+, or CD8+CD57+ T cells (not recorded which) from PBMCs. These TCRs come from a human donor in good health, serving as a control.

This sequence joins TRBV10-3 and TRBJ2-7, with D possibly TRBD2 on 5 matching bases. V was shortened by 7 bases and J by 2 bases, with 15 bases between the two germline ends. The length of the CDR3 is 14 residues. Germline V lookup: CDR1 ENHRY, CDR2 SYGVKD. The CDR3 DNA reads TGTGCCATCAAGATGTCGGGAAGCGCCTACGAGCAGTACTTC. It encodes CAIKMSGSAYEQYF.

This clonotype was seen a few times. This sequence joins TRBV29-1 and TRBJ2-5; possibly TRBD1 for D (5 bases). CDR1 and CDR2 (germline): SQVTM, ANQGSEA. CDR3 length: 12 residues. V was clipped by 7 bases and J by 5 bases, with 14 bases between them. The CDR3 sequence is CSAQGLGETQYF. CDR3 in DNA: TGCAGCGCCCAGGGCCTCGGGGAGACCCAGTACTTC.

The rearrangement joins TRBV24-1 to TRBJ1-5; D not certain. V was clipped by 3 bases and J by 3 bases, with 14 bases between them. From germline, CDR1 is KGHDR and CDR2 SFDVKD. The CDR3 is 16 amino acids. This CDR3 reads CATSDPHAGPNQPQHF. The CDR3 DNA reads as TGTGCCACCAGTGATCCCCACGCCGGACCCAATCAGCCCCAGCATTTT.

This clonotype came up a few times. V usage is TRBV11-1 and J usage is TRBJ1-1; D is ambiguous. With 1 base removed from V and 4 bases from J, the gap between germline ends came to 13 bases. Germline values: CDR1 SGHAT, CDR2 FQDESV (reference sequence). The CDR3 runs to 15 residues. This CDR3 is CASSLDRRGGTEAFF. CDR3 nucleotides: TGTGCCAGCAGCTTAGACCGGCGAGGAGGCACTGAAGCTTTCTTT.

With regard to this clonotype: Without the conserved terminal phenylalanine or tryptophan, this CDR3 likely stems from a read error. V gene TRBV10-3 combines with J gene TRBJ2-7; D tentatively fits TRBD1 or TRBD2 (7 bases each). Germline-derived CDR1 and CDR2 are ENHRY and SYGVKD. CDR3 length: 15 amino acids. The CDR3 protein is CASSEAGTEAYEQYL. The CDR3 nucleotides are TGTGCCAGCAGTGAAGCGGGGACAGAAGCCTACGAGCAGTACCTC.

This clonotype was counted a few times. This chain connects TRBV4-3 to TRBJ2-2; D ambiguous. The CDR3 totals 14 residues. Trimming pared 2 bases from V and 4 bases from J, leaving 8 bases between. Per germline, CDR1 LGHNA and CDR2 YSLEER. The CDR3 nucleotides read TGCGCCAGCAGCCAACAACGAAGCACCGGGGAGCTGTTTTTT. This translates into CASSQQRSTGELFF.

This chain connects TRBV25-1 to TRBJ2-3; D might be TRBD2 (7 bases). The V end was cut by 4 bases, the J end by 2 bases, with 10 bases between. There are 14 residues in the CDR3. From germline, CDR1 is MGHDK and CDR2 SYGVNS. For the CDR3, the DNA is TGTGCCAGCAGTGGGGGGGGCCACACAGATACGCAGTATTTT. This sequence encodes CASSGGGHTDTQYF.

The sample holds one count of this clonotype. The V and J genes are TRBV24-1 and TRBJ2-7, with 7 bases aligning to TRBD1. In germline, CDR1 is KGHDR, CDR2 SFDVKD. The CDR3 extends over 15 amino acids. The V segment lost 3 bases and the J segment 1 base; nucleotides outside the gene matches: 5. The CDR3 reads CATSDPGTESYEQYF. The CDR3 DNA reads as TGTGCCACCAGTGATCCCGGGACAGAGTCCTACGAGCAGTACTTC.

J is TRBJ1-2 and V is TRBV20-1; tentative D call: TRBD1 (5 bases). V dropped 0 bases and J dropped 7 bases, with 15 bases sitting between them. The CDR3 length is 14 residues. Germline V gene lookup returns CDR1 DFQATT and CDR2 SNEGSKA (reference sequence). The CDR3: CSARDLRATFGYTF. CDR3 nucleotides: TGCAGTGCTAGAGATCTCAGGGCTACGTTTGGCTACACCTTC.

The rearrangement links TRBV25-1 to TRBJ2-6, with D possibly being TRBD1 (6 bases). Germline V lookup: CDR1 MGHDK, CDR2 SYGVNS. The germline V and J ends were trimmed by 3 bases and 0 bases, with 15 bases remaining between them. The CDR3 has 18 amino acids. CDR3 DNA sequence: TGTGCCAGCAGTGACCCGGGACAAAAATTCTCTGGGGCCAACGTCCTGACTTTC. It yields the protein CASSDPGQKFSGANVLTF.

The chain uses TRBV5-1 and TRBJ2-7; maybe TRBD2 (6 bases). V lost 0 bases to trimming and J lost 3 bases, with 13 bases between them. Germline V gene data show CDR1 as SGHRS and CDR2 as YFSETQ. The CDR3 extends over 15 amino acids. The CDR3 spells CASSLDRDGSYEQYF. The CDR3 bases are TGCGCCAGCAGCTTGGATCGGGACGGGAGCTACGAGCAGTACTTC.

The rearrangement joins TRBV25-1 to TRBJ1-2, with D possibly matching TRBD1 (6 bases). V was pared by 3 bases and J by 4 bases, with 9 bases between. CDR3 length: 13 amino acids. Germline loops: CDR1 MGHDK, CDR2 SYGVNS. The CDR3 nucleotides read TGTGCCAGCAGTGATCAGGGGCGCTATGGCTACACCTTC. It encodes CASSDQGRYGYTF.

The chain is built from TRBV4-2 and TRBJ1-2, with TRBD1 matching 8 bases. The V and J ends lost 1 base and 6 bases, in that order; junction bases with no gene match: 10. The germline V gene encodes CDR1 LGHNA and CDR2 YNFKEQ. The length of the CDR3 is 16 residues. CDR3 sequence (DNA): TGTGCCAGCAGCCAAGCTAAGACAGGGGCCCAGGATGGCTACACCTTC. Protein product: CASSQAKTGAQDGYTF.

The V and J genes are TRBV7-9 and TRBJ1-2, with 7 bases lining up with TRBD1. The CDR3 is 14 residues long. Unmatched junction bases numbered 6, after V lost 5 bases and J lost 3 bases. Germline lookup yields CDR1 SEHNR and CDR2 FQNEAQ (reference sequence). CDR3 region: CASSTDRVDYGYTF. The CDR3 nucleotides read TGTGCCAGCAGCACCGACAGGGTGGACTATGGCTACACCTTC. Together with reference TRBV7-9 and TRBJ1-2, the CDR3 gives the full variable domain: DTGVSQNPRHKITKRGQNVTFRCDPISEHNRLYWYRQTLGQGPEFLTYFQNEAQLEKSRLLSDRFSAERPKGSFSTLEIQRTEQGDSAMYLCASSTDRVDYGYTFGSGTRLTVV.

V gene TRBV7-9 combines with J gene TRBJ2-5; D may correspond to TRBD1 or TRBD2 (6 bases each). The CDR3 runs to 14 residues. Germline V gene lookup returns CDR1 SEHNR and CDR2 FQNEAQ (reference sequence). V gave up 3 bases and J gave up 5 bases, with 13 bases separating them. DNA for the CDR3: TGTGCCAGCAGCTTCGTACAGGGAGGTGAGACCCAGTACTTC. Translated: CASSFVQGGETQYF.

Ten or more counts support this clonotype. The rearrangement links TRBV6-2 or TRBV6-3 to TRBJ2-3; D gene uncertain. Trimming cost V 2 bases and J 7 bases, with 7 bases left between them. Germline CDR1 MNHEY, CDR2 SVGEGT. The CDR3 contains 12 residues. CDR3 sequence reads: CASSYDLYTQYF. For the CDR3, the DNA is TGTGCCAGCAGTTACGACCTTTATACGCAGTATTTT.

In its sample, this clonotype was seen many times. The gene calls are TRBV15 and TRBJ2-3; weak D call: TRBD1 (6 bases). Germline V gene lookup returns CDR1 LNHNV and CDR2 YYDKDF (reference sequence). Trimming shortened V by 0 bases and J by 1 base, and 8 bases separated the two germline ends. The CDR3 runs 15 residues. CDR3: CATSREGGRTDTQYF. The CDR3 DNA reads TGTGCCACCAGCAGAGAAGGGGGACGCACAGATACGCAGTATTTT.

The chain recombines TRBV19 with TRBJ1-3; D uncertain. Per the germline V gene, CDR1 is LNHDA and CDR2 is SQIVND (reference sequence). CDR3 size: 15 residues. Trimming removed 0 bases from V and 2 bases from J, with 8 bases in between. The CDR3 sequence: CASSIDRNAGNTIYF. The CDR3 DNA is TGTGCCAGTAGTATAGACAGGAACGCTGGAAACACCATATATTTT. The full variable domain, its missing parts supplied by reference TRBV19 and TRBJ1-3, is DGGITQSPKYLFRKEGQNVTLSCEQNLNHDAMYWYRQDPGQGLRLIYYSQIVNDFQKGDIAEGYSVSREKKESFPLTVTSAQKNPTAFYLCASSIDRNAGNTIYFGEGSWLTVV.

This rearrangement joins TRBV10-2 to TRBJ1-5; 9 bases are a match to TRBD1. The CDR3 length is 16 residues. Germline lookup yields CDR1 WSHSY and CDR2 SAAADI. Germline trimming cut 6 bases from V and 3 bases from J; bases unmatched to any gene: 9. The CDR3 DNA reads TGCGCCAGCAGGGGCGGGGACAGGGCTAACAATCAGCCCCAGCATTTT. Translated: CASRGGDRANNQPQHF.

This clonotype was seen many times. The chain has TRBV6-1 and TRBJ2-7; TRBD1 is a possible D gene (7 bases). Trimming cost V 3 bases and J 0 bases, with 12 bases left between them. This CDR3 region has 15 residues. Germline V gives CDR1 MNHNS, CDR2 SASEGT. The CDR3 loop reads CASSDGGDSSYEQYF. The CDR3 DNA reads TGTGCCAGCAGTGATGGCGGGGACAGCTCCTACGAGCAGTACTTC.

This clonotype came up many times. The chain combines TRBV20-1 with TRBJ2-7; no clear D. Trimming pared 0 bases from V and 5 bases from J, leaving 14 bases between. CDR3 length equals 14 residues. CDR1 is DFQATT, CDR2 SNEGSKA, per germline (reference sequence). In DNA, the CDR3 is TGCAGTGCTAGAGATAATACGGTCGGCAACGAGCAGTACTTC. Translated, it gives CSARDNTVGNEQYF.

This clonotype has more than one count but fewer than ten. V is TRBV6-2 or TRBV6-3 and J is TRBJ2-7, with 11 bases that match TRBD2. J was trimmed by 5 bases and V by 7 bases; bases with no gene match: 13. Germline CDR1 MNHEY, CDR2 SVGEGT. This CDR3 comprises 16 residues. This CDR3 is CASTAPGASGGNEQYF. Written as DNA, the CDR3 is TGTGCCAGCACCGCGCCCGGGGCTAGCGGGGGGAACGAGCAGTACTTC.

In its sample, this clonotype was seen many times. The chain is built from TRBV5-5 and TRBJ2-3, with unresolved D. V was clipped by 1 base and J by 2 bases, with 5 bases between them. The CDR3 spans 13 residues. CDR1 is SGHKS, CDR2 YYEKEE, per germline (reference sequence). The CDR3 region has the DNA TGTGCCAGCAGCTTGCCGTACACAGATACGCAGTATTTT. This translates into CASSLPYTDTQYF.

The chain combines TRBV20-1 with TRBJ2-7; D is possibly TRBD2 (5 bases). Germline CDR1 reads DFQATT; CDR2 reads SNEGSKA (reference sequence). The CDR3 length is 14 residues. The V gene lost 6 bases and the J gene lost 2 bases, with 17 bases spanning the gap. The CDR3 loop is CSADPTSLAYEQYF. CDR3 in DNA: TGCAGTGCCGACCCCACTAGTTTGGCCTACGAGCAGTACTTC.

In this sample, this clonotype turned up many times. The chain combines TRBV7-2 with TRBJ2-7; D may be TRBD1 (6 bases). V dropped 5 bases and J dropped 3 bases, with 11 bases sitting between them. CDR3 size: 13 residues. Germline lookup yields CDR1 SGHTA and CDR2 FQGNSA. The CDR3 nucleotides read TGTGCCAGCAGCCTCACACAGGGCTACGAGCAGTACTTC. It translates to CASSLTQGYEQYF. The full variable domain, in which reference TRBV7-2 and TRBJ2-7 provide the parts outside the CDR3, is GAGVSQSPSNKVTEKGKDVELRCDPISGHTALYWYRQSLGQGLEFLIYFQGNSAPDKSGLPSDRFSAERTGGSVSTLTIQRTQQEDSAVYLCASSLTQGYEQYFGPGTRLTVT.

V and J are TRBV25-1 and TRBJ1-2; D is uncertain. Trimming took off 5 bases at V and 9 bases at J, with 13 bases between the two ends. This CDR3 is built from 12 residues. Germline V lookup: CDR1 MGHDK, CDR2 SYGVNS. The CDR3 DNA sequence: TGTGCCAGCAGTCAAGGTATTAGGAGCTACACCTTC. This encodes CASSQGIRSYTF.

The chain combines TRBV29-1 with TRBJ2-7, with a possible D match to TRBD2 (5 bases). The germline V gene has CDR1 SQVTM and CDR2 ANQGSEA. Between the trimmed V and J ends, which lost 8 bases and 3 bases, there was a span of 11 bases. CDR3 length: 11 residues. The CDR3 is CSRGNDYEQYF. In nucleotides, the CDR3 is TGCAGCCGGGGTAACGACTACGAGCAGTACTTC.